The 11 T cell receptor beta chains below were found in one sample sequenced in a study of T-cell reconstitution after alpha-beta-depleted transplantation in children. This sample's TCRbeta library carried unique molecular identifier barcodes. TCRdb re-called the PCR reads through MiXCR, storing one row per CDR3 protein. In the table there are about 290,000 distinct CDR3 sequences, roughly 9.1% of which are singletons. The starting material was PBMCs, obtained before TCRalphabeta/CD19-depleted stem cell transplant. These receptor sequences come from a boy in the first two years of life with acute myeloid leukemia, due to receive a stem cell transplant.

This clonotype has at least ten counts. The chain joins TRBV4-3 to TRBJ2-3, with D perhaps matching TRBD1 (5 bases). Germline CDR1 and CDR2: LGHNA and YSLEER. The CDR3 has 16 amino acids. The ends were cut back, 0 bases at V and 5 bases at J, with 15 bases in the middle. The CDR3 protein is CASSQEAGQQIDTQYF. The DNA of the CDR3 is TGCGCCAGCAGCCAAGAGGCAGGGCAACAGATAGATACGCAGTATTTT.

This clonotype showed up many times. The genes are TRBV10-3 and TRBJ2-7; 11 bases line up with TRBD1. Germline trimming cut 11 bases from V and 3 bases from J; bases unmatched to any gene: 3. The CDR3 is made up of 12 amino acids. Germline V CDR1 and CDR2: ENHRY, SYGVKD. This CDR3 reads CAAGTGGYEQYF. CDR3 DNA: TGTGCCGCCGGGACAGGGGGCTACGAGCAGTACTTC.

This clonotype has ten or more counts. This chain uses TRBV5-1 with TRBJ2-7; 9 bases line up with TRBD1. This CDR3 comprises 15 residues. Trimming cost V 0 bases and J 3 bases; bases outside gene matches: 4. From germline, CDR1 is SGHRS and CDR2 YFSETQ. In DNA form, the CDR3 reads TGCGCCAGCAGCTTGGGGTGGACAGGGGTCTACGAGCAGTACTTC. Translation: CASSLGWTGVYEQYF.

This clonotype occurred many times. This chain links TRBV11-2 with TRBJ2-7, with D possibly called TRBD1 or TRBD2 (5 bases each). Germline loops: CDR1 SGHAT, CDR2 FQNNGV. The CDR3 spans 14 residues. V was shortened by 0 bases and J by 7 bases, with 13 bases between the two germline ends. CDR3 bases: TGTGCCAGCAGCTTAGATATGGGGGTTAGAGAGCAGTACTTC. Encoded protein: CASSLDMGVREQYF.

This clonotype appeared many times. The chain is built from TRBV12-3 or TRBV12-4 and TRBJ2-5; 11 bases are a match to TRBD1. The CDR3 is 15 residues long. V dropped 6 bases and J dropped 5; count of bases not matched to a gene: 8. In DNA, the CDR3 is TGTGCCAGCAGGCCAGGGACAGGGGGATGGGAGACCCAGTACTTC. Encoded protein: CASRPGTGGWETQYF.

The sample holds many counts of this clonotype. The rearrangement joins TRBV24-1 to TRBJ2-7; D possibly corresponds to TRBD1 (5 bases). Germline V gives CDR1 KGHDR, CDR2 SFDVKD. Between the trimmed V and J ends, which lost 6 bases and 3 bases, there was a span of 11 bases. The CDR3 spans 13 residues. CDR3: CATSSGLDYEQYF. As DNA, the CDR3 is TGTGCCACCAGTTCAGGGTTGGACTACGAGCAGTACTTC.

This clonotype was seen ten or more times. J is TRBJ2-5 and V is TRBV9; 11 nucleotides agree with TRBD2. Losses at the gene ends were 0 bases for V and 4 bases for J; bases not matched to a gene: 2. This CDR3 has 15 residues. Per germline, CDR1 SGDLS and CDR2 YYNGEE. The CDR3 coding sequence is TGTGCCAGCAGCGTAGGGGGGACTAGCGGAGAGACCCAGTACTTC. The encoded protein is CASSVGGTSGETQYF.

The chain combines TRBV11-2 with TRBJ1-6, with a weak D call TRBD1 (6 bases). V lost 3 bases and J lost 11, with 11 bases in between. The CDR3 spans 13 residues. CDR1 and CDR2 from the germline V gene are SGHAT and FQNNGV. The CDR3: CASSLKQGAPLHF. The CDR3 DNA follows: TGTGCCAGCAGCTTGAAACAGGGAGCACCCCTCCACTTT.

This sequence joins TRBV7-2 and TRBJ2-7; 9 positions match TRBD2. The CDR3 sequence is 16 residues long. The V segment lost 2 bases and the J segment 0 bases; nucleotides outside the gene matches: 5. Germline loops: CDR1 SGHTA, CDR2 FQGNSA. CDR3 amino acids: CASSLYGGGASYEQYF. The CDR3 DNA follows: TGTGCCAGCAGCTTATATGGCGGGGGGGCCTCCTACGAGCAGTACTTC.

This chain links TRBV11-2 with TRBJ2-7, with TRBD2 matching over 8 bases. The germline V gene has CDR1 SGHAT and CDR2 FQNNGV. J gave up 2 bases and V 4 bases, and 10 bases lay outside the gene matches. The CDR3 extends over 16 amino acids. In DNA, the CDR3 is TGTGCCAGCAGCTCAGCCTCGGGCGGGGGGACCTACGAGCAGTACTTC. This gives the protein CASSSASGGGTYEQYF.

This clonotype was counted ten times or more. V gene TRBV7-2 combines with J gene TRBJ1-1; D remains ambiguous. Trimming cost V 5 bases and J 0 bases, with 7 bases left between them. The CDR3 contains 13 residues. CDR1 SGHTA and CDR2 FQGNSA come from the germline V gene. CDR3 amino acids: CASSQMVNTEAFF. The CDR3 DNA is TGTGCCAGCAGCCAGATGGTGAACACTGAAGCTTTCTTT.